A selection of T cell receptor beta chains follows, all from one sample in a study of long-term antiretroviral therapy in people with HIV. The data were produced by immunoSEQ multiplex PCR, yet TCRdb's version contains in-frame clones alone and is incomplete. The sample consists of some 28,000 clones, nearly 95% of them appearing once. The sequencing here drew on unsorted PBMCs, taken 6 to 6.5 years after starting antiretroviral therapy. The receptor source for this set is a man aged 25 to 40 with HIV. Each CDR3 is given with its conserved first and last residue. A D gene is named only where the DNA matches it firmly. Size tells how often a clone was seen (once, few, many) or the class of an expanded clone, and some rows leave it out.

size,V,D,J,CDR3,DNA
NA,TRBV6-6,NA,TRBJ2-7,CASSYARDGNEQYF,TGTGCCAGCAGTTACGCCCGGGACGGTAACGAGCAGTACTTC
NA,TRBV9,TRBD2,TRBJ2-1,CASSGERGRSSNEQFF,TGTGCCAGCAGCGGCGAGCGGGGGAGATCTAGCAATGAGCAGTTCTTC
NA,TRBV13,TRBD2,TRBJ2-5,CASSQGLAGETQYF,TGTGCCAGCAGCCAGGGACTAGCAGGAGAGACCCAGTACTTC
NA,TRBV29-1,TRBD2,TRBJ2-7,CSVEGSSGSSYEQYF,TGCAGCGTTGAAGGATCTAGCGGGTCCTCCTACGAGCAGTACTTC
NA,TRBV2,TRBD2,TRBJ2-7,CASSEVAGDYEQYF,TGTGCCAGCAGTGAAGTAGCGGGGGACTACGAGCAGTACTTC
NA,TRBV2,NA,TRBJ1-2,CASSDPGRAYGYTF,TGTGCCAGCAGTGACCCAGGGAGGGCCTATGGCTACACCTTC
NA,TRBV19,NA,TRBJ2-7,CASSIAADYEQYF,TGTGCCAGTAGTATAGCGGCTGACTACGAGCAGTACTTC
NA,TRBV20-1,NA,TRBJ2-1,CSARDLNEQFF,TGCAGTGCTAGAGATCTCAATGAGCAGTTCTTC
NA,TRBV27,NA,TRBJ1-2,CASSLAPRTNYGYTF,TGTGCCAGCAGTTTAGCCCCCAGAACTAACTATGGCTACACCTTC
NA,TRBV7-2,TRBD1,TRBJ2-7,CASSPGTGNYEQYF,TGTGCCAGCAGCCCCGGGACAGGGAACTACGAGCAGTACTTC
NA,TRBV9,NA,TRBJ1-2,CASSVQSTGYGYTF,TGTGCCAGCAGCGTACAATCGACGGGCTATGGCTACACCTTC
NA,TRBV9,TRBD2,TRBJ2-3,CASSVAGLAGFTDTQYF,TGTGCCAGCAGCGTAGCTGGACTAGCGGGGTTCACAGATACGCAGTATTTT
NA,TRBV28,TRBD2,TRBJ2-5,CASSSPTSGRVQETQYF,TGTGCCAGCAGTTCCCCGACTAGCGGGAGAGTTCAAGAGACCCAGTACTTC
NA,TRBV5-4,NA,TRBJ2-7,CASSPPTGSGDEQYF,TGTGCCAGCAGCCCACCGACAGGGAGCGGGGACGAGCAGTACTTC
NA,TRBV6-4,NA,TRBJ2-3,CASSERGSGTDTQYF,TGTGCCAGCAGTGAACGGGGGTCTGGCACAGATACGCAGTATTTT
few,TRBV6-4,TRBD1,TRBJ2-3,CASSASGGVYTQYF,TGTGCCAGCAGTGCCTCAGGGGGCGTATATACGCAGTATTTT
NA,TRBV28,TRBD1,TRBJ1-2,CASSFQGGNGYTF,TGTGCCAGCAGTTTCCAGGGGGGAAATGGCTACACCTTC
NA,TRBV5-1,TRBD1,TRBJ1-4,CASSSGQGATNEKLFF,TGCGCCAGCAGCTCGGGACAGGGGGCAACTAATGAAAAACTGTTTTTT
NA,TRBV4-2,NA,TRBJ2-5,CASSQDYSGEEETQYF,TGTGCCAGCAGCCAAGATTACTCGGGGGAGGAAGAGACCCAGTACTTC
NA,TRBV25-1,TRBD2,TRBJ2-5,CASSEKGSSGETQYF,TGTGCCAGCAGTGAAAAGGGGTCTAGCGGGGAGACCCAGTACTTC
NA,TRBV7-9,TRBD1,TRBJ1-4,CASSWDRGYEKLFF,TGTGCCAGCAGCTGGGACAGGGGGTATGAAAAACTGTTTTTT
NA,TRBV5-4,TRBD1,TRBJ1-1,CASTFDRAGEAFF,TGTGCCAGCACCTTTGACAGGGCAGGTGAAGCTTTCTTT
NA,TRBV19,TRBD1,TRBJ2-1,CASSRLKTGGYYNEQFF,TGTGCCAGTAGTAGACTTAAGACAGGGGGCTACTACAATGAGCAGTTCTTC
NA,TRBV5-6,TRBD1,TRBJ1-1,CASSPDRGPRTEAFF,TGTGCCAGCAGCCCGGACAGGGGGCCGAGAACTGAAGCTTTCTTT
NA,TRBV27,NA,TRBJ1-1,CASSLWAGGTEAFF,TGTGCCAGCAGTTTATGGGCGGGGGGGACTGAAGCTTTCTTT
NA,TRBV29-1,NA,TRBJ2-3,CSVESGVARVDTQYF,TGCAGCGTTGAGTCAGGGGTTGCGAGGGTAGATACGCAGTATTTT
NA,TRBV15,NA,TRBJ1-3,CATSRAGGPGNTIYF,TGTGCCACCAGCAGAGCGGGGGGACCTGGAAACACCATATATTTT
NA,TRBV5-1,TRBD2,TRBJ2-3,CASVLGTSGGTSTDTQYF,TGCGCCAGCGTGCTCGGGACTAGCGGGGGGACGAGCACAGATACGCAGTATTTT
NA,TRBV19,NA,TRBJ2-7,CASSIGFLYEQYF,TGTGCCAGTAGTATAGGGTTCCTATACGAGCAGTACTTC
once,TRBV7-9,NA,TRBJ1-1,CASDGGGMNTEAFF,TGTGCCAGCGACGGGGGGGGTATGAACACTGAAGCTTTCTTT
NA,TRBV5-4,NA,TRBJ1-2,CASSFPGEGYTF,TGTGCCAGCAGCTTTCCGGGGGAAGGCTACACCTTC
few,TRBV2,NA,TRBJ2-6,CASSEVDSGSGANVLTF,TGTGCCAGCAGTGAAGTTGACAGCGGCTCTGGGGCCAACGTCCTGACTTTC
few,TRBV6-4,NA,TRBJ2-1,CASSDNSERYNEQFF,TGTGCCAGCAGTGACAACTCCGAGAGGTACAATGAGCAGTTCTTC
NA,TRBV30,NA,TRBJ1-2,CAWRGEGTNYGYTF,TGTGCCTGGAGGGGGGAAGGAACTAACTATGGCTACACCTTC
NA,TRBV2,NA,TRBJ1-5,CASSDSPAQPQHF,TGTGCCAGCAGTGACTCTCCTGCCCAGCCCCAGCATTTT
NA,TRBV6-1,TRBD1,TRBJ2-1,CASRGTGDREQFF,TGTGCCAGCAGAGGGACAGGGGATCGTGAGCAGTTCTTC
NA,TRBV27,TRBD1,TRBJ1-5,CASSGSGTGYNQPQHF,TGTGCCAGCAGTGGCTCCGGGACAGGGTACAATCAGCCCCAGCATTTT
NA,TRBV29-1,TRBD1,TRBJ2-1,CTLAGTGGSYNEQFF,TGCACCCTTGCGGGGACAGGGGGGTCCTACAATGAGCAGTTCTTC
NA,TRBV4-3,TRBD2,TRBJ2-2,CASSQDRGGGPSTGELFF,TGCGCCAGCAGCCAAGATCGGGGGGGAGGGCCCAGCACCGGGGAGCTGTTTTTT
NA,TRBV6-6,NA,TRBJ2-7,CASSHPSSYEQYF,TGTGCCAGCAGTCACCCATCCTCCTACGAGCAGTACTTC
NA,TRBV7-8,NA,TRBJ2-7,CASSPEPYEQYF,TGTGCCAGCAGCCCAGAACCCTACGAGCAGTACTTC
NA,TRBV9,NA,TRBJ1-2,CASSPRQLANYGYTF,TGTGCCAGCAGCCCGCGACAGTTAGCTAACTATGGCTACACCTTC
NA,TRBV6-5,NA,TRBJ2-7,CASNKRADSFYEQYF,TGTGCCAGCAATAAACGGGCCGACTCCTTTTACGAGCAGTACTTC
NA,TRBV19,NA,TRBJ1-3,CASNRDFGNTIYF,TGTGCCAGTAATCGGGATTTTGGAAACACCATATATTTT
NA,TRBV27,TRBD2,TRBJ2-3,CASSLYGGRATDTQYF,TGTGCCAGCAGTTTATACGGCGGGAGGGCCACAGATACGCAGTATTTT
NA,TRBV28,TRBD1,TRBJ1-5,CASSSGQGAQQPQHF,TGTGCCAGCAGTTCCGGACAGGGGGCCCAACAGCCCCAGCATTTT
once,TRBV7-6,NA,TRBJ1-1,CASSLGVNAEAFF,TGTGCCAGCAGCTTAGGGGTAAATGCTGAAGCTTTCTTT
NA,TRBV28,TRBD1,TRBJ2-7,CASSPRDRVGYYEQYF,TGTGCCAGCAGTCCCCGGGACAGGGTCGGTTACTACGAGCAGTACTTC